This T cell receptor beta chain derives from a study of blood T cell repertoires in COVID-19. Study information: Both acute and convalescent COVID-19 samples were obtained from the United States, Italy and Spain. Sample material is recorded as cDNA or gDNA derived from T cells, B-cell-depleted T cells, or PBMCs.

Under the authors' procedure: Reference gene primers were amplified, and this amplification served to estimate nucleated cell counts. Sequencing was performed with immunoSEQ multiplex PCR; in TCRdb, only in-frame clones are kept and a portion is missing. D and trimming were read from the DNA, whereas the V and J calls and clone size are those reported in that table. The sample shows approximately 350,000 clones, roughly 90% of them seen only once. Between the trimmed V and J ends, which lost 6 bases and 4 bases, there was a span of 3 bases. CDR1 and CDR2 (germline): MDHEN, SYDVKM. The CDR3 covers 11 residues.

The sample was peripheral blood. The V gene is TRBV28, the J gene TRBJ2-2; D is unclear. This clonotype originated in a man aged 40-49 years with acute or convalescent COVID-19. This CDR3 reads CASSSTGELFF. CDR3 DNA: TGTGCCAGCAGCTCCACCGGGGAGCTGTTTTTT.